These 3 T cell receptor beta chains originate from one sample sequenced in a study of post-analysis software for immune sequencing data. Study-wide results and caveats: Four to six TRBV segments were more frequent in patients than controls; TRBV5-6, TRBV5-1 and TRBV20-1 belonged to this group.

The antigens these receptors bind are not known. Unique molecular identifiers were present in the TCR beta cDNA libraries. MiXCR was run by TCRdb on the PCR reads, yielding one entry per CDR3 protein. Among almost 700,000 distinct CDR3 sequences listed, around 60% were seen once. Sequencing was done on a sample of blood. These receptors were collected from a girl aged 2 to 10 with multiple sclerosis.

With regard to this clonotype: The junction departs from germline at one end; a sequencing error may be responsible. The V call is TRBV5-1, the J call TRBJ2-1; TRBD2 matches at 14 bases. This CDR3 is 16 amino acids long. Germline V lookup: CDR1 SGHRS, CDR2 YFSETQ. The CDR3 reads CASSLGGTSGRNEQFF. For the CDR3, the DNA is TGTGCCAGCAGCTTGGGAGGGACTAGCGGGAGAAATGAGCAGTTCTTC. Full variable domain (missing parts from reference TRBV5-1 and TRBJ2-1): KAGVTQTPRYLIKTRGQQVTLSCSPISGHRSVSWYQQTPGQGLQFLFEYFSETQRNKGNFPGRFSGRQFSNSRSEMNVSTLELGDSALYLCASSLGGTSGRNEQFFGPGTRLTVL.

The DNA of the CDR3 is TGCGCCAGCAGGGTCGGGCTCGACAATGAGCAGTTCTTC. Amino acid sequence: CASRVGLDNEQFF. The chain recombines TRBV5-1 with TRBJ2-1, with no clear D. The CDR3 contains 13 residues. Trimming left V 5 bases short and J 5 bases short, with 11 bases between. CDR1 and CDR2 from the germline V gene are SGHRS and YFSETQ.

V gene TRBV7-2 combines with J gene TRBJ2-3; 10 bases are shared with TRBD2. There are 16 residues in the CDR3. Germline-derived CDR1 and CDR2 are SGHTA and FQGNSA. Trimming cost V 3 bases and J 2 bases; bases outside gene matches: 5. CDR3 protein: CASSLELAGYTDTQYF. CDR3 DNA sequence: TGTGCCAGCAGCTTGGAACTAGCGGGGTACACAGATACGCAGTATTTT.